The 10 T cell receptor beta chains reported below all come from one sample, sequenced in a study of control samples from healthy donors and cancer patients. Clones were read by immunoSEQ multiplex PCR, and TCRdb kept only the in-frame ones, dropping some. The sample shows under 65,000 clones, approximately 86% of them seen only once. What was sequenced was PBMCs. The receptors were sampled from a woman in her forties or fifties with lung cancer.

In its sample, this clone was seen a few times. The chain combines TRBV15 with TRBJ2-6; tentatively, D is TRBD2 (5 bases). V lost 5 bases and J lost 0, with 14 bases in between. CDR1 and CDR2 from the germline V gene are LNHNV and YYDKDF (reference sequence). There are 17 residues in the CDR3. CDR3 residues: CATSREGSLSGANVLTF. CDR3 nucleotide sequence: TGTGCCACCAGCCGGGAAGGGTCTCTCTCTGGGGCCAACGTCCTGACTTTC. Full variable domain (missing parts from reference TRBV15 and TRBJ2-6): DAMVIQNPRYQVTQFGKPVTLSCSQTLNHNVMYWYQQKSSQAPKLLFHYYDKDFNNEADTPDNFQSRRPNTSFCFLDIRSPGLGDTAMYLCATSREGSLSGANVLTFGAGSRLTVL.

This chain joins TRBV30 and TRBJ2-1; tentatively, D is TRBD2 (6 bases). The CDR3 has 15 amino acids. The V gene lost 0 bases and the J gene lost 1 base, with 10 bases spanning the gap. Germline loops: CDR1 GTSNPN, CDR2 SVGIG (reference sequence). CDR3 nucleotide sequence: TGTGCCTGGAGTGTGATCGGGGGTTCCTACAATGAGCAGTTCTTC. Amino acids: CAWSVIGGSYNEQFF.

This chain joins TRBV3-1 (or the pseudogene TRBV3-2) and TRBJ2-1, with TRBD2 identical over 12 bases. Trimming at V came to 4 bases and at J to 7 bases, leaving 8 bases not matched to a gene. This CDR3 has 16 residues. Germline V gene lookup returns CDR1 LGHDT and CDR2 YNNKEL (reference sequence). The CDR3 region is CASSPLRLAGVNEQFF. The CDR3 DNA follows: TGTGCCAGCAGCCCCCTAAGACTAGCGGGGGTTAATGAGCAGTTCTTC.

The genes are TRBV19 and TRBJ1-2, with a tentative D call TRBD1 (6 bases). The CDR3 totals 14 residues. CDR1 LNHDA and CDR2 SQIVND come from the germline V gene (reference sequence). The V and J ends lost 6 bases and 4 bases respectively, with 15 bases between them. For the CDR3, the DNA is TGTGCCAGTAGAACCTCAGGGGACCCCTATGGCTACACCTTC. Amino acid sequence: CASRTSGDPYGYTF.

This clone was counted only a few times. The chain is built from TRBV19 and TRBJ1-2, with 7 bases aligning to TRBD1. This CDR3 region has 14 residues. Trimming took 3 bases from V and 2 from J; bases not matched to a gene: 3. Germline V CDR1 and CDR2: LNHDA, SQIVND (reference sequence). The CDR3 DNA is TGTGCCAGTAGTATCCAGGGGGGAAACTATGGCTACACCTTC. Translated, it gives CASSIQGGNYGYTF.

The sample holds a few counts of this clone. The J gene is TRBJ2-2, the V gene TRBV6-5; D not certain. CDR1 and CDR2 from the germline V gene are MNHEY and SVGAGI. V was clipped by 10 bases and J by 1 base, with 13 bases between them. CDR3 size: 14 residues. CDR3 in DNA: TGTGCCATTCGGTGGCAGATGAACACCGGGGAGCTGTTTTTT. Translation gives CAIRWQMNTGELFF.

In DNA form, the CDR3 reads TGTGCCAGCAGTACCACAGGGGAGAACACTGAAGCTTTCTTT. This sequence encodes CASSTTGENTEAFF. The chain combines TRBV6-6 with TRBJ1-1; 7 positions agree with TRBD1. This CDR3 is built from 14 residues. From germline, CDR1 is MNHNY and CDR2 SVGAGI (reference sequence). The V and J ends lost 5 bases and 1 base, in that order; junction bases with no gene match: 4.

This chain joins TRBV11-3 and TRBJ2-1; 11 bases line up with TRBD2. Germline loops: CDR1 SGHNT, CDR2 YENEEA. V lost 5 bases to trimming and J lost 6 bases; unmatched junction nucleotides: 6. The CDR3 spans 15 residues. The CDR3 loop reads CASSLNGLAGNEQFF. The DNA of the CDR3 is TGTGCCAGCAGCCTAAATGGACTAGCGGGCAATGAGCAGTTCTTC.

The chain joins TRBV6-6 to TRBJ2-6; D is possibly TRBD1 (6 bases). CDR1 and CDR2 from the germline V gene are MNHNY and SVGAGI (reference sequence). Deletions cut 6 bases from V and 2 bases from J, with 11 bases between. The CDR3 covers 15 residues. The CDR3 DNA is TGTGCCAGCAGCGCACAGGGAACTGGGGCCAACGTCCTGACTTTC. Translation: CASSAQGTGANVLTF.

This chain joins TRBV11-1 and TRBJ2-7, with D perhaps given as TRBD1 or TRBD2 (6 bases each). The germline V and J ends were trimmed by 3 bases and 1 base, with 10 bases remaining between them. Germline V gene sequence: CDR1 SGHAT, CDR2 FQDESV (reference sequence). The CDR3 contains 14 residues. The CDR3 is CASSLGGGSYEQYF. In nucleotides, the CDR3 is TGTGCCAGCAGCTTGGGGGGCGGATCCTACGAGCAGTACTTC.